Each of the 3 T cell receptor beta chains below was sequenced from the same sample in a study of OX40 agonist ivuxolimab in advanced cancers. Sequenced by immunoSEQ multiplex PCR; TCRdb stores in-frame clones only, minus some. This table has approximately 67,000 clones, around 83% appearing once. The sequences come from CD4+ or CD8+ T cells sorted from blood, collected in a trial of the OX40 agonist ivuxolimab. These receptors were collected from an adult with an advanced solid tumor such as melanoma, head and neck, liver or kidney cancer.

The count of this clone is one. The chain couples TRBV5-1 to TRBJ1-1; D remains ambiguous. Trimming cost V 0 bases and J 4 bases, with 10 bases left between them. The germline V gene encodes CDR1 SGHRS and CDR2 YFSETQ. The CDR3 runs 14 residues. The CDR3 loop reads CASSLADSGTEAFF. In nucleotides, the CDR3 is TGCGCCAGCAGCTTGGCCGATAGTGGCACTGAAGCTTTCTTT.

This clone was found a few times. The chain couples TRBV27 to TRBJ1-2, with D perhaps matching TRBD1 (5 bases). CDR3 size: 13 residues. Germline CDR1 and CDR2: MNHEY and SMNVEV (reference sequence). The V gene lost 5 bases and the J gene lost 7 bases, with 14 bases spanning the gap. The CDR3 loop reads CASSAAGLVGYTF. The DNA for the CDR3 is TGTGCCAGCAGTGCGGCGGGGCTAGTTGGCTACACCTTC.

CDR3 in amino acids: CSGLQGAGTEAFF. The DNA of the CDR3 is TGCAGCGGCCTACAGGGGGCAGGGACTGAAGCTTTCTTT. The chain is built from TRBV29-1 and TRBJ1-1, with 9 nucleotides matching TRBD1. The ends lost 7 bases at V and 5 bases at J; junction bases unmatched: 8. This CDR3 spans 13 amino acids. Germline V gene sequence: CDR1 SQVTM, CDR2 ANQGSEA. Full variable domain (rest looked up from reference TRBV29-1 and TRBJ1-1): SAVISQKPSRDICQRGTSLTIQCQVDSQVTMMFWYRQQPGQSLTLIATANQGSEATYESGFVIDKFPISRPNLTFSTLTVSNMSPEDSSIYLCSGLQGAGTEAFFGQGTRLTVV.